This T cell receptor (beta chain) derives from a study of CD8+ T cells in alopecia areata. Study information: Tofacitinib therapy lasting 6 to 18 months was followed by 6 months off drug.

Overall study findings and caveats: As there was one nonresponder, how baseline CD8+ expansion relates to response remains uncertain. The study found TCR sharing across patients less clear than in mice, possibly for HLA reasons.

Treatment defined: oral pan-JAK inhibitor, 5-10 mg twice daily. Sampling of alopecia areata patients yielded lesional scalp punch biopsies as well as peripheral blood. This clone showed up just a few times. Its antigen remains unidentified. In each case, RNA was isolated and then reverse transcribed into cDNA as the sequencing template. Produced via immunoSEQ multiplex PCR; TCRdb's table is partial and in-frame only. This sample has roughly 70,000 clones, with approximately 28% found just once. This CDR3 comprises 16 residues. V shed 3 bases and J shed 3 bases, with 17 bases lying between them. Germline CDR1 reads MGHRA; CDR2 reads YSYEKL.

The sequence was obtained from a human donor with alopecia areata. The rearrangement joins TRBV4-1 to TRBJ1-1; TRBD1 is a possible D gene (6 bases). This specimen was CD8+ T cells sorted from blood, taken at week 4, from a patient treated with tofacitinib. This CDR3 reads CASSHFSGGGYTEAFF. The CDR3, as DNA: TGCGCCAGCAGCCATTTTTCGGGGGGCGGTTACACTGAAGCTTTCTTT.